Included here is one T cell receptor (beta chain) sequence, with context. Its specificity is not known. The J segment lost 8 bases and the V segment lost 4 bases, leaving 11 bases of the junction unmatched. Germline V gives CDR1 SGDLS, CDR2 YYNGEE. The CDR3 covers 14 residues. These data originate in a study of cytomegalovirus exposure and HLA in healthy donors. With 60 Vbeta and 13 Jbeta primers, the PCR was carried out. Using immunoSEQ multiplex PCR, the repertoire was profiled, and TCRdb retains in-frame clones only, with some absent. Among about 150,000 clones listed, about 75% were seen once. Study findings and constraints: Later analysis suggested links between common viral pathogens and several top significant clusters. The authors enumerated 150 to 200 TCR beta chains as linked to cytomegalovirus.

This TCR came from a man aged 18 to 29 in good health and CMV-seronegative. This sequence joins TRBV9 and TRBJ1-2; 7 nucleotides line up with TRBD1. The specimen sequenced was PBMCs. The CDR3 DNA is TGTGCCAGCAGCCCCCAACAGGGGCTTGAAGGCTACACCTTC. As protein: CASSPQQGLEGYTF. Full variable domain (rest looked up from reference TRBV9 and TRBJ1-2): DSGVTQTPKHLITATGQRVTLRCSPRSGDLSVYWYQQSLDQGLQFLIQYYNGEERAKGNILERFSAQQFPDLHSELNLSSLELGDSALYFCASSPQQGLEGYTFGSGTRLTVV.